These 14 T cell receptor beta chains were sequenced from one sample in a study of T-cell memory formation after mild COVID-19 (dated by TCRdb to the early 2020s). Libraries were made using 5' RACE. Sequencing was performed on an Illumina NovaSeq 6000. TCRdb cleaned the public reads at Q25 with fastp, built clones with MiXCR and kept in-frame beta chains. Here each entry gathers all rows of one CDR3 protein and keeps the most common genes and DNA. Here the sample has about 350,000 distinct CDR3 sequences; under 25% occur a single time. The ten top clones hold 21% of the sample. Sequences were obtained from PBMCs or a T cell subset sorted from them (not recorded which). The receptors come from a man between 18 and 29 years old who had mild COVID-19 (a few samples of this study predate the infection). The sample titles of this study are shuffled in the database, so cell type and time point are left out; the donor was told from shared clones.

In its sample, this clonotype was seen a few times. The V and J genes are TRBV9 and TRBJ1-1, with 7 bases fitting TRBD1. This CDR3 has 17 amino acids. CDR1 SGDLS and CDR2 YYNGEE come from the germline V gene. V was clipped by 4 bases and J by 1 base; unmatched bases: 13. This CDR3 is CASSKRQGLIGNTEAFF. CDR3 nucleotide sequence: TGTGCCAGCAGCAAGCGACAGGGCTTGATTGGGAACACTGAAGCTTTCTTT.

J is TRBJ2-3 and V is TRBV7-2; 9 bases are shared with TRBD2. J gave up 2 bases and V 1 base, and 4 bases lay outside the gene matches. The CDR3 has 16 amino acids. Germline CDR1 SGHTA, CDR2 FQGNSA. CDR3 in amino acids: CASSLVCGGDTDTQYF. In DNA, the CDR3 is TGTGCCAGCAGCTTAGTATGCGGGGGGGACACAGATACGCAGTATTTT.

This clonotype was seen a few times. The V call is TRBV6-2 or TRBV6-3, the J call TRBJ1-5, with D possibly being TRBD1 (6 bases). The germline V gene has CDR1 MNHEY and CDR2 SVGEGT. V lost 8 bases and J lost 6, with 23 bases in between. This CDR3 spans 16 amino acids. CDR3 sequence: CASATLRDIKLQPQHF. CDR3 bases: TGTGCCAGCGCCACACTTAGGGACATTAAACTTCAGCCCCAGCATTTT.

This clonotype occurred once. V usage is TRBV7-2 and J usage is TRBJ2-4; D is perhaps TRBD2 (5 bases). CDR3 size: 16 residues. V was trimmed by 5 bases and J by 1 base, leaving 15 bases between them. Germline loops: CDR1 SGHTA, CDR2 FQGNSA. The CDR3 region is CASSPELVVAKNIQYF. As DNA, the CDR3 is TGTGCCAGCAGCCCGGAACTAGTAGTGGCCAAAAACATTCAGTACTTC.

This clonotype has at least ten counts. The V and J genes are TRBV18 and TRBJ1-1; D remains ambiguous. CDR1 is KGHSH, CDR2 LQKENI, per germline. Trimming took off 4 bases at V and 0 bases at J, with 6 bases between the two ends. This CDR3 region has 13 residues. In nucleotides, the CDR3 is TGTGCCAGCTCACGGCAGATGAACACTGAAGCTTTCTTT. This codes for CASSRQMNTEAFF.

The rearrangement links TRBV11-2 to TRBJ2-3; 12 bases agree with TRBD2. CDR1 is SGHAT and CDR2 is FQNNGV in the germline V gene. This CDR3 has 15 residues. J lost 2 bases, V lost 5 bases, and 2 bases had no gene match. CDR3 coding DNA: TGTGCCAGCAGCCGGACTAGCGGGGCCACAGATACGCAGTATTTT. This encodes CASSRTSGATDTQYF.

The V gene is TRBV24-1, the J gene TRBJ2-3, with 9 nucleotides matching TRBD2. The CDR3 runs to 15 residues. V was pared by 5 bases and J by 3 bases, with 5 bases of the junction left unmatched. Germline assignment: CDR1 KGHDR and CDR2 SFDVKD. CDR3 bases: TGTGCCACCAGTGTAATGGCGGGGGGGACAGATACGCAGTATTTT. It is translated as CATSVMAGGTDTQYF.

At least ten counts were recorded for this clonotype. V gene TRBV7-2 combines with J gene TRBJ1-5, with D unclear. The V end was cut by 5 bases, the J end by 3 bases, with 8 bases between. The germline CDR1 and CDR2 sequences are SGHTA and FQGNSA. The CDR3 is 13 residues long. The CDR3 loop reads CASSRELNQPQHF. DNA of the CDR3: TGTGCCAGCAGCCGAGAGCTCAATCAGCCCCAGCATTTT.

V gene TRBV5-6 combines with J gene TRBJ1-5; 10 bases are shared with TRBD1. The CDR3 runs 14 residues. J was trimmed by 9 bases and V by 3 bases; bases with no gene match: 6. CDR1 and CDR2 (germline): SGHDT, YYEEEE. Here the CDR3 reads CASSSTGGLLPQHF. The CDR3 DNA is TGTGCCAGCAGCTCGACAGGGGGCTTACTGCCCCAGCATTTT.

The chain combines TRBV10-2 with TRBJ2-3, with D hard to call. The V end was cut by 7 bases, the J end by 7 bases, with 9 bases between. Germline V gene sequence: CDR1 WSHSY, CDR2 SAAADI. The CDR3 extends over 11 amino acids. CDR3 coding DNA: TGCGCCAGCACGTCGGCAAATACGCAGTATTTT. Residues: CASTSANTQYF.

This clonotype turned up a few times. This sequence joins TRBV6-7 and TRBJ2-7; TRBD1 or TRBD2 may be the D gene (5 bases each). TRBV6-7 is placed among ORFs of uncertain function. The V gene lost 0 bases and the J gene lost 0 bases, with 15 bases spanning the gap. CDR3 length equals 17 residues. The DNA of the CDR3 is TGTGCCAGCAGTTACTCGATTCCGGGGCCCAGCTCCTACGAGCAGTACGTC. This gives the protein CASSYSIPGPSSYEQYV.

The V call is TRBV7-9, the J call TRBJ2-5; 8 bases fit TRBD2. Germline CDR1 SEHNR, CDR2 FQNEAQ (reference sequence). J lost 2 bases, V lost 7 bases, and 3 bases had no gene match. The length of the CDR3 is 13 residues. CDR3 sequence reads: CASNRGGQETQYF. The DNA of the CDR3 is TGTGCCAGCAACCGGGGGGGACAAGAGACCCAGTACTTC.

This clonotype came up a few times. The V gene is TRBV20-1, the J gene TRBJ2-5; D uncertain. Germline loops: CDR1 DFQATT, CDR2 SNEGSKA (reference sequence). The CDR3 is made up of 13 amino acids. The germline V and J ends were trimmed by 2 bases and 4 bases, with 11 bases remaining between them. The CDR3 bases are TGCAGTGCTAGAAACCACTTGGGAGAGACCCAGTACTTC. Protein: CSARNHLGETQYF.

The chain recombines TRBV20-1 with TRBJ2-1; 9 nucleotides match TRBD1. The CDR3 consists of 17 residues. From germline, CDR1 is DFQATT and CDR2 SNEGSKA (reference sequence). V gave up 0 bases and J gave up 2 bases; unmatched junction bases: 8. The CDR3 spells CSAREARDRATYNEQFF. CDR3 coding DNA: TGCAGTGCTAGAGAGGCGAGGGACAGGGCTACCTACAATGAGCAGTTCTTC.